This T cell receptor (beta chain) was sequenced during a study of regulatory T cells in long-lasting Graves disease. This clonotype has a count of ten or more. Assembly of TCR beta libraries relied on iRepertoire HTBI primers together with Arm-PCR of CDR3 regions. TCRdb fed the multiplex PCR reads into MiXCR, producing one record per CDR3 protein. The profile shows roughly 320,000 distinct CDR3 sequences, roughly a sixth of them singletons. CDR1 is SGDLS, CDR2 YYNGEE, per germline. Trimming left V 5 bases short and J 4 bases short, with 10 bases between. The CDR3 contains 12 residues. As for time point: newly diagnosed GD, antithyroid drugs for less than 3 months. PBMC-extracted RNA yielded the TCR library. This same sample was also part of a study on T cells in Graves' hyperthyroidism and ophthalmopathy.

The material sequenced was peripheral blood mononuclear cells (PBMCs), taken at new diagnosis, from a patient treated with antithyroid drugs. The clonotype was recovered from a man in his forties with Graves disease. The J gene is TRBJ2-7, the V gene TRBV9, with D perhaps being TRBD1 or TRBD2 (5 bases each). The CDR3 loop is CASSDGGYEQYF. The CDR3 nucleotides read TGTGCCAGCAGTGATGGGGGTTACGAGCAGTACTTC.